This T cell receptor beta chain was captured in a study of shared clonotypes between healthy human individuals. Turning to this clone: Its cognate antigen is unknown.

Points from the study as a whole: Genetic and exposure-history diversity was limited by the small donor number. Non-shared clonotypes showed lower generation probabilities than clonotypes common to all four donors. Sequencing depth was expected to influence donor clonotype sharing.

From germline, CDR1 is MNHNS and CDR2 SASEGT. The CDR3 length is 19 residues. J gave up 0 bases and V 2 bases, and 14 bases lay outside the gene matches. Per sorted-subset replicate PCR, input was roughly 200 ng DNA, representing around 29,000 T cell genomes. TCRdb keeps only in-frame clones here, not all; method: immunoSEQ multiplex PCR. The table has under 850,000 clones, roughly two thirds seen once. The sequence was obtained from a woman younger than 45 in good health. V and J are TRBV6-1 and TRBJ1-1; 8 nucleotides match TRBD1. Sequences were obtained from memory CD4+ T cells sorted from blood. As for subset: CD45RA-negative fraction. CDR3 DNA sequence: TGTGCCAGCAGTGAACAGGGGGCTTTCCTCCCCTCCCTGAACACTGAAGCTTTCTTT. This codes for CASSEQGAFLPSLNTEAFF.